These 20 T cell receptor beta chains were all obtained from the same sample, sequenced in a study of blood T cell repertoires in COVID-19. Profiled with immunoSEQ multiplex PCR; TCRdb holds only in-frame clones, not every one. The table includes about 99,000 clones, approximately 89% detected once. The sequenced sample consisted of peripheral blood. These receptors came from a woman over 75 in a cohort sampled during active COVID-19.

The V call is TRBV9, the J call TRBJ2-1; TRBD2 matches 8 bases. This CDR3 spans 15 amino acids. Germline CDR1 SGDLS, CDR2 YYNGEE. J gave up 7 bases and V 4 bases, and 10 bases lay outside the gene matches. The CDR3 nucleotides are TGTGCCAGCAGCCCAGGGCGCGGGGGGTGGAATGAGCAGTTCTTC. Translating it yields CASSPGRGGWNEQFF.

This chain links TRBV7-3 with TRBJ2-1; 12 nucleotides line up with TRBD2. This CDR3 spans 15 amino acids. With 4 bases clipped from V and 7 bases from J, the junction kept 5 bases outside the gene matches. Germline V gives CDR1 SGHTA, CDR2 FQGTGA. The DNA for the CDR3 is TGTGCCAGCAGCTCGACTAGCGGGGGTGTGAATGAGCAGTTCTTC. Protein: CASSSTSGGVNEQFF.

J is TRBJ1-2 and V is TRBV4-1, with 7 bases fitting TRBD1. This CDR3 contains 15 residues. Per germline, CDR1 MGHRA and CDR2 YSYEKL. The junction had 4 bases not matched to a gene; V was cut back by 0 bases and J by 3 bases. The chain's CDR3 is CASSQDVGTDYGYTF. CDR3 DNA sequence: TGCGCCAGCAGCCAAGATGTAGGGACAGACTATGGCTACACCTTC.

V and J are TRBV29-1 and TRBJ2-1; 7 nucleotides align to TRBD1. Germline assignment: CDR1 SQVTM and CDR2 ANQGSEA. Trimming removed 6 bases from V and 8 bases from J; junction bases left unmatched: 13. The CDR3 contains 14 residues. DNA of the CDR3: TGCAGCGTGGCCCCTGACAGGGTTGGGGATGAGCAGTTCTTC. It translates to CSVAPDRVGDEQFF.

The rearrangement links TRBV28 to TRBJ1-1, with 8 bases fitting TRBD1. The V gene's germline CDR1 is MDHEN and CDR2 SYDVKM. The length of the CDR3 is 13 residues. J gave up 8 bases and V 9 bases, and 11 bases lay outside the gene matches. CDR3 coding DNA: TGTGCCAGTTACAGGGGGAGTAAGGCGGAAGCTTTCTTT. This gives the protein CASYRGSKAEAFF. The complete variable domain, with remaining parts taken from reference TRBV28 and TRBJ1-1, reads DVKVTQSSRYLVKRTGEKVFLECVQDMDHENMFWYRQDPGLGLRLIYFSYDVKMKEKGDIPEGYSVSREKKERFSLILESASTNQTSMYLCASYRGSKAEAFFGQGTRLTVV.

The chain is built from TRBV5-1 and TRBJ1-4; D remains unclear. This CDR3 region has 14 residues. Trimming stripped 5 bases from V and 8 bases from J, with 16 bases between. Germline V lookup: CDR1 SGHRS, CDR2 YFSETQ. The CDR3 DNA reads TGCGCCAGCAGTCGGGGATCAGACACCGAAAAACTGTTTTTT. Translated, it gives CASSRGSDTEKLFF.

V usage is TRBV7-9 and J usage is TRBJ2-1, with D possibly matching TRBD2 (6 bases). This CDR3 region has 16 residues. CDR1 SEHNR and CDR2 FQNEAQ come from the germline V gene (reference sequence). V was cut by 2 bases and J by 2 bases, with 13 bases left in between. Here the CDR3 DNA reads TGTGCCAGCAGCTTATTGGGGACTTCACCCTACAATGAGCAGTTCTTC. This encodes CASSLLGTSPYNEQFF.

CDR3 sequence reads: CASFLRGQTEAFF. The DNA of the CDR3 is TGTGCCAGCTTTTTAAGGGGGCAGACTGAAGCTTTCTTT. The rearrangement links TRBV28 to TRBJ1-1, with TRBD1 identical over 7 bases. J was trimmed by 5 bases and V by 8 bases; bases with no gene match: 8. The germline gives CDR1 MDHEN, CDR2 SYDVKM. This CDR3 spans 13 amino acids.

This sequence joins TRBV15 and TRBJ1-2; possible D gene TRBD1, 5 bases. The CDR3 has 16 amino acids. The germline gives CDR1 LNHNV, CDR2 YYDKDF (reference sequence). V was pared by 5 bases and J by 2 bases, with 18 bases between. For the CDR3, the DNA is TGTGCCACCAGCCTATTAGGGCAGGGCGGAAACTATGGCTACACCTTC. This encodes CATSLLGQGGNYGYTF.

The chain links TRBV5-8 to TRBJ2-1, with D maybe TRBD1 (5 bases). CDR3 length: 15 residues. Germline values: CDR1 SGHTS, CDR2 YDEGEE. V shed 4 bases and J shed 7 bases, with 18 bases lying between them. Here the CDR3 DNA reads TGTGCCAGCAGCGCCTTGGCCCATTCAGGGAATGAGCAGTTCTTC. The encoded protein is CASSALAHSGNEQFF.

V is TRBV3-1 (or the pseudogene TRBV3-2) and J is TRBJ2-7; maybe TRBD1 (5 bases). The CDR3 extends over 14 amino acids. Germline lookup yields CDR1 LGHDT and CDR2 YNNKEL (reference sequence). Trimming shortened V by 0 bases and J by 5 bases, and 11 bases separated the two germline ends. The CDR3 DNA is TGTGCCAGCAGCCAAGATTTGACAGACCACGAGCAGTACTTC. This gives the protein CASSQDLTDHEQYF.

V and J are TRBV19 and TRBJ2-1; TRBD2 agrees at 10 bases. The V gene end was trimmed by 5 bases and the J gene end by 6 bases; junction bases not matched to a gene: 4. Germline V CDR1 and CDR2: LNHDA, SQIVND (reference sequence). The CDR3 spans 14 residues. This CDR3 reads CASSSSGSFNEQFF. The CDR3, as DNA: TGTGCCAGTAGTTCTAGCGGGAGTTTCAATGAGCAGTTCTTC.

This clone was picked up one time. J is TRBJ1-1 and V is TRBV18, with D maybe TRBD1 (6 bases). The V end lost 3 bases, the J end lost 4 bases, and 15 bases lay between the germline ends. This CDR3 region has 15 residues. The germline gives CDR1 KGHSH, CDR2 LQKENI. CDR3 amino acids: CASSPGGPGSTEAFF. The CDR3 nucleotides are TGTGCCAGCTCACCCGGGGGGCCCGGCTCCACTGAAGCTTTCTTT.

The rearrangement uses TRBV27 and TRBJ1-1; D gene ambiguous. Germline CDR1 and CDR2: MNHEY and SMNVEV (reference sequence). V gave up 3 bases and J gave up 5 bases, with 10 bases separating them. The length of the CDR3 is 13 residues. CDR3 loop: CASSFAVETEAFF. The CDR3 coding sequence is TGTGCCAGCAGTTTTGCCGTCGAGACTGAAGCTTTCTTT.

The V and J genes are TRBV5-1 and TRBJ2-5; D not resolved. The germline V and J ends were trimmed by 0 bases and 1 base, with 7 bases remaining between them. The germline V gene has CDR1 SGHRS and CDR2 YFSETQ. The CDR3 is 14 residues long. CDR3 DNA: TGCGCCAGCAGCTTGGAGCATGTCCAAGAGACCCAGTACTTC. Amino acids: CASSLEHVQETQYF.

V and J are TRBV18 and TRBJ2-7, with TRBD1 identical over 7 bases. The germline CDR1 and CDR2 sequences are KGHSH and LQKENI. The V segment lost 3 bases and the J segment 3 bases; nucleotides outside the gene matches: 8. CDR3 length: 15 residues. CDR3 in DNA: TGTGCCAGCTCACCCCCGGGACAGAACCACTACGAGCAGTACTTC. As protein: CASSPPGQNHYEQYF. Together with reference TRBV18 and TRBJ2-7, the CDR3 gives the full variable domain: NAGVMQNPRHLVRRRGQEARLRCSPMKGHSHVYWYRQLPEEGLKFMVYLQKENIIDESGMPKERFSAEFPKEGPSILRIQQVVRGDSAAYFCASSPPGQNHYEQYFGPGTRLTVT.

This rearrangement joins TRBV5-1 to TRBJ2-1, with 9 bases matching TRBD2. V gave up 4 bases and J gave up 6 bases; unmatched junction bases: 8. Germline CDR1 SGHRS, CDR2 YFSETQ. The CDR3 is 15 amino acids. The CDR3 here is CASSLFSGGPNEQFF. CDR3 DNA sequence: TGCGCCAGCAGCCTTTTTAGCGGGGGCCCCAATGAGCAGTTCTTC.

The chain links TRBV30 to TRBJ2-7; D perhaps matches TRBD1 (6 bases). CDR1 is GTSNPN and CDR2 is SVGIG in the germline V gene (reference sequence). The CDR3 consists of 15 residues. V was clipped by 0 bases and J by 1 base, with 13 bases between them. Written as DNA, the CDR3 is TGTGCCTGGAGTGTAGGGGGATTAAGTTCCTACGAGCAGTACTTC. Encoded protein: CAWSVGGLSSYEQYF.

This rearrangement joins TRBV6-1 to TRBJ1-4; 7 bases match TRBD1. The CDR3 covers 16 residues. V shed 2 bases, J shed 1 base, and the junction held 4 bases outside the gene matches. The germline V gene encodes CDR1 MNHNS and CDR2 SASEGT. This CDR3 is CASSEQGDGTNEKLFF. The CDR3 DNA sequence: TGTGCCAGCAGTGAACAGGGGGACGGAACTAATGAAAAACTGTTTTTT.

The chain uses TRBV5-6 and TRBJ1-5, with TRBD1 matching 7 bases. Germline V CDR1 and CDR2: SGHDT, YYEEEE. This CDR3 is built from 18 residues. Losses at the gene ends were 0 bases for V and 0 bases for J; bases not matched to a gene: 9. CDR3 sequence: CASSLGGQFLYSNQPQHF. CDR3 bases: TGTGCCAGCAGCTTGGGGGGACAGTTCCTTTATAGCAATCAGCCCCAGCATTTT.